The 31 T cell receptor beta chains presented below share a single source sample, sequenced in a study of early T cells in non-severe SARS-CoV-2 infection. Each CDR3 protein gets one entry after TCRdb re-called the 5' RACE reads with MiXCR. The sample has more than 25,000 distinct CDR3 sequences, about 6% seen once. The sample comprised whole blood. Every receptor here comes from an adult who was a healthcare worker with PCR-confirmed SARS-CoV-2 infection or an uninfected control (not recorded which).

V usage is TRBV10-3 and J usage is TRBJ1-1; 9 bases are shared with TRBD1. V lost 6 bases, J lost 0 bases, and 5 bases stayed unmatched. The CDR3 is 15 residues long. Germline loops: CDR1 ENHRY, CDR2 SYGVKD. The CDR3 sequence: CAIRDDRGLNTEAFF. In DNA form, the CDR3 reads TGTGCCATCAGAGATGACAGGGGGTTGAACACTGAAGCTTTCTTT.

CDR3 DNA sequence: TGTGCCAGCAGCTTAAACCAGCGGGAGCTAGGCGGGGAGCTGTTTTTT. Translation: CASSLNQRELGGELFF. The chain combines TRBV7-3 with TRBJ2-2, with 8 bases lining up with TRBD2. The CDR3 loop spans 16 amino acids. The germline gives CDR1 SGHTA, CDR2 FQGTGA. Germline trimming cut 1 base from V and 7 bases from J; bases unmatched to any gene: 8.

The sample holds many counts of this clonotype. The chain has TRBV12-3 or TRBV12-4 and TRBJ1-6; 9 bases agree with TRBD1. With 4 bases clipped from V and 7 bases from J, the junction kept 2 bases outside the gene matches. This CDR3 region has 14 residues. The CDR3 is CASSSGTGNSPLHF. The CDR3 nucleotides are TGTGCCAGCAGTTCCGGGACAGGGAATTCACCCCTCCACTTT.

About this clonotype itself: With a much larger clone just one base away, this may be a read error. The rearrangement links TRBV5-6 to TRBJ1-1, with 9 bases identical to TRBD1. The length of the CDR3 is 15 residues. The J segment lost 5 bases and the V segment lost 2 bases, leaving 7 bases of the junction unmatched. From germline, CDR1 is SGHDT and CDR2 YYEEEE. CDR3 DNA: TGTGCCAGCAGCTTCCACAGGGGGCTGGAGACTGAAGCTTTCTTT. Translated: CASSFHRGLETEAFF.

This clonotype was seen ten or more times. The CDR3 loop is CSAQDTGGHGYTF. CDR3 bases: TGCAGTGCTCAAGATACAGGGGGACATGGCTACACCTTC. V and J are TRBV20-1 and TRBJ1-2; TRBD1 agrees at 8 bases. CDR3 length: 13 amino acids. With V trimmed by 5 bases and J by 6 bases, 8 bases remained unmatched. Germline CDR1 reads DFQATT; CDR2 reads SNEGSKA (reference sequence).

In this sample, this clonotype turned up a few times. The chain recombines TRBV7-9 with TRBJ2-2; perhaps D is TRBD1 or TRBD2 (5 bases each). Deletions cut 6 bases from V and 2 bases from J, with 10 bases between. Germline-derived CDR1 and CDR2 are SEHNR and FQNEAQ (reference sequence). The CDR3 contains 14 residues. The chain's CDR3 is CASRRGGNTGELFF. CDR3 coding DNA: TGTGCCAGCAGGAGGGGCGGTAACACCGGGGAGCTGTTTTTT.

The sample holds a few counts of this clonotype. V is TRBV28 and J is TRBJ2-1; 10 positions agree with TRBD1. Germline V gene lookup returns CDR1 MDHEN and CDR2 SYDVKM. The CDR3 spans 16 residues. V lost 5 bases, J lost 2 bases, and 6 bases stayed unmatched. The CDR3 sequence: CASSKKGTGAYNEQFF. The CDR3 DNA is TGTGCCAGCAGTAAAAAAGGGACAGGGGCCTACAATGAGCAGTTCTTC.

The sample holds many counts of this clonotype. The chain couples TRBV6-6 to TRBJ2-7; 8 nucleotides align to TRBD1. Trimming at V came to 2 bases and at J to 6 bases, leaving 6 bases not matched to a gene. The CDR3 is 14 amino acids. CDR1 is MNHNY and CDR2 is SVGAGI in the germline V gene (reference sequence). The CDR3 loop reads CASSYRDRSIEQYF. Written as DNA, the CDR3 is TGTGCCAGCAGTTACCGGGACAGGTCTATCGAGCAGTACTTC.

In its sample, this clonotype was seen many times. The V gene is TRBV6-1, the J gene TRBJ2-7, with D hard to call. Germline V gene data show CDR1 as MNHNS and CDR2 as SASEGT. The CDR3 length is 14 residues. Trimming removed 4 bases at V and 3 bases at J, with 13 bases between. Written as DNA, the CDR3 is TGTGCCAGCAGTGTAGGGCAGCAACGCTACGAGCAGTACTTC. Amino acids: CASSVGQQRYEQYF.

This clonotype was counted ten times or more. The chain carries TRBV10-3 and TRBJ1-2; D gene uncertain. Trimming left V 4 bases short and J 7 bases short, with 13 bases between. CDR3 length: 13 residues. Germline CDR1 is ENHRY and CDR2 is SYGVKD. This CDR3 is CAISGSGVRGYTF. The DNA of the CDR3 is TGTGCCATCAGTGGTTCTGGAGTTCGTGGCTACACCTTC.

V usage is TRBV27 and J usage is TRBJ2-7; D might be TRBD2 (5 bases). Between the trimmed V and J ends, which lost 2 bases and 5 bases, there was a span of 13 bases. The CDR3 is 14 amino acids. The V gene's germline CDR1 is MNHEY and CDR2 SMNVEV (reference sequence). CDR3 sequence reads: CASSLGGGGNEQYF. In nucleotides, the CDR3 is TGTGCCAGCAGTTTAGGCGGTGGAGGCAACGAGCAGTACTTC.

The sample holds many counts of this clonotype. The chain joins TRBV12-3 or TRBV12-4 to TRBJ1-3, with 8 bases lining up with TRBD1. There are 20 residues in the CDR3. J lost 0 bases, V lost 5 bases, and 18 bases had no gene match. The CDR3 here is CASSIPDRGGRGSSGNTIYF. The CDR3 bases are TGTGCCAGCAGTATACCCGACAGGGGTGGTCGGGGTAGCTCTGGAAACACCATATATTTT.

There are many counts of this clonotype. This rearrangement joins TRBV3-1 to TRBJ2-7, with 11 bases that match TRBD2. Trimming removed 11 bases from V and 3 bases from J; junction bases left unmatched: 9. CDR1 and CDR2 (germline): LGHDT, YNNKEL (reference sequence). CDR3 size: 14 residues. CDR3 coding DNA: TGTGCCTCCCAAGCCACTAGCGGGGGCTACGAGCAGTACTTC. This codes for CASQATSGGYEQYF.

In this sample, this clonotype turned up many times. The chain uses TRBV27 and TRBJ2-5, with D possibly TRBD1 on 5 matching bases. Germline V lookup: CDR1 MNHEY, CDR2 SMNVEV (reference sequence). CDR3 length: 14 residues. Trimming stripped 3 bases from V and 4 bases from J, with 12 bases between. Written as DNA, the CDR3 is TGTGCCAGCAGTTTCGCAGGAAGGGGAGAGACCCAGTACTTC. Translating gives CASSFAGRGETQYF.

This clonotype was picked up many times. The chain links TRBV6-5 to TRBJ1-1; maybe TRBD1 (6 bases). The CDR3 is made up of 12 amino acids. CDR1 is MNHEY and CDR2 is SVGAGI in the germline V gene. The ends were cut back, 7 bases at V and 8 bases at J, with 14 bases in the middle. The CDR3 reads CASIQKGGEAFF. CDR3 coding DNA: TGTGCCAGCATTCAAAAGGGGGGGGAAGCTTTCTTT.

This clonotype was counted many times. The V and J genes are TRBV6-1 and TRBJ2-7; 11 nucleotides match TRBD1. CDR3 length: 17 residues. Looked up from germline, CDR1 is MNHNS and CDR2 is SASEGT. The junction had 7 bases not matched to a gene; V was cut back by 1 base and J by 2 bases. The CDR3 is CASSEGVPGQGAYEQYF. The CDR3 nucleotides read TGTGCCAGCAGTGAAGGGGTGCCGGGACAGGGGGCCTACGAGCAGTACTTC.

This clonotype was counted at least ten times. The chain employs TRBV12-3 or TRBV12-4 and TRBJ2-3; perhaps TRBD1 as D (6 bases). The CDR3 consists of 14 residues. Between the trimmed V and J ends, which lost 4 bases and 1 base, there was a span of 9 bases. CDR3 DNA: TGTGCCAGCAGTTCACAGGGACGCACAGATACGCAGTATTTT. This translates into CASSSQGRTDTQYF.

This clonotype was counted ten times or more. The chain couples TRBV7-9 to TRBJ2-7; D might be TRBD1 (5 bases). Between the trimmed V and J ends, which lost 4 bases and 3 bases, there was a span of 13 bases. The CDR3 loop spans 14 amino acids. Germline V lookup: CDR1 SEHNR, CDR2 FQNEAQ (reference sequence). The DNA of the CDR3 is TGTGCCAGCAGCTCGTGGACATCTAACTACGAGCAGTACTTC. Its translation: CASSSWTSNYEQYF.

This clonotype was detected many times. V gene TRBV7-2 combines with J gene TRBJ1-1; 8 bases map to TRBD1. With 4 bases clipped from V and 0 bases from J, the junction kept 4 bases outside the gene matches. The germline V gene encodes CDR1 SGHTA and CDR2 FQGNSA. The CDR3 length is 15 residues. CDR3 sequence: CASSSRGLVNTEAFF. The DNA for the CDR3 is TGTGCCAGCAGCTCCAGGGGGCTAGTGAACACTGAAGCTTTCTTT.

This clonotype has at least ten counts. The chain uses TRBV12-3 or TRBV12-4 and TRBJ1-5, with no clear D. This CDR3 has 21 residues. V was shortened by 6 bases and J by 1 base, with 31 bases between the two germline ends. DNA for the CDR3: TGTGCCAGCAGCCTCAGACTTCTCTTTATTGGCGTAGGAAAGAGCAATCAGCCCCAGCATTTT. Translating gives CASSLRLLFIGVGKSNQPQHF.

This clonotype showed up many times. V gene TRBV7-3 combines with J gene TRBJ2-1; D might be TRBD1 (6 bases). Germline CDR1 reads SGHTA; CDR2 reads FQGTGA. CDR3 length: 16 residues. The V end was cut by 5 bases, the J end by 0 bases, with 14 bases between. CDR3 loop: CASSPRGGSSYNEQFF. The CDR3 DNA reads as TGTGCCAGCAGCCCTAGAGGGGGTAGCTCCTACAATGAGCAGTTCTTC.

With respect to this clonotype: An end of the junction differs from the germline gene, which may be a read error. The chain joins TRBV28 to TRBJ1-5, with D possibly matching TRBD1 (6 bases). This CDR3 contains 14 residues. Germline V gives CDR1 MDHEN, CDR2 SYDVKM. In nucleotides, the CDR3 is TGTGCCAGCAGTGGCTCAGGGGCAGTGCAGCCCCTGCATTTT. Protein sequence: CASSGSGAVQPLHF.

This clonotype was seen repeatedly, ten times or more. This chain connects TRBV5-4 to TRBJ2-3; the match to TRBD2 covers 7 bases. Germline V gene data show CDR1 as SGHNT and CDR2 as YYREEE (reference sequence). With 2 bases clipped from V and 7 bases from J, the junction kept 1 base outside the gene matches. The CDR3 is 12 amino acids. This chain's CDR3 is CASSLAGYTQYF. DNA of the CDR3: TGTGCCAGCAGCTTAGCGGGATATACGCAGTATTTT.

In its sample, this clonotype was seen many times. The rearrangement uses TRBV6-2 or TRBV6-3 and TRBJ2-1, with D maybe TRBD2 (6 bases). The CDR3 is made up of 14 amino acids. In germline, CDR1 is MNHEY, CDR2 SVGEGT. Trimming shortened V by 8 bases and J by 3 bases, and 14 bases separated the two germline ends. The CDR3 nucleotides are TGTGCCAGCCTTAGCAGGAGGGTCTACAATGAGCAGTTCTTC. As protein: CASLSRRVYNEQFF.

This clonotype has a count of ten or more. The J gene is TRBJ1-1, the V gene TRBV28; D unclear. V lost 4 bases to trimming and J lost 0 bases, with 12 bases between them. This CDR3 spans 15 amino acids. CDR1 is MDHEN, CDR2 SYDVKM, per germline. CDR3 nucleotide sequence: TGTGCCAGCAGTTCAAGGCCGCCTCTGAACACTGAAGCTTTCTTT. Its translation is CASSSRPPLNTEAFF.

This clonotype occurred many times. V and J are TRBV2 and TRBJ2-2; D uncertain. The V gene lost 2 bases and the J gene lost 6 bases, with 4 bases spanning the gap. The CDR3 covers 12 residues. Germline-derived CDR1 and CDR2 are SNHLY and FYNNEI. CDR3 nucleotide sequence: TGTGCCAGCAGTGAAAAGGCCGGGGAGCTGTTTTTT. The encoded protein is CASSEKAGELFF. The full variable domain, rest sourced from reference TRBV2 and TRBJ2-2, is EPEVTQTPSHQVTQMGQEVILRCVPISNHLYFYWYRQILGQKVEFLVSFYNNEISEKSEIFDDQFSVERPDGSNFTLKIRSTKLEDSAMYFCASSEKAGELFFGEGSRLTVL.

This chain links TRBV20-1 with TRBJ1-2; tentatively, D is TRBD1 (5 bases). Germline assignment: CDR1 DFQATT and CDR2 SNEGSKA (reference sequence). The CDR3 totals 12 residues. The germline V and J ends were trimmed by 1 base and 3 bases, with 6 bases remaining between them. CDR3 residues: CSARGDDYGYTF. In DNA form, the CDR3 reads TGCAGTGCTAGAGGGGACGACTATGGCTACACCTTC.

At least ten counts were recorded for this clonotype. The CDR3 sequence is CASSGEVETQYF. CDR3 coding DNA: TGTGCCAGCAGTGGGGAGGTAGAGACCCAGTACTTC. The chain combines TRBV2 with TRBJ2-5, with D possibly TRBD2 on 6 matching bases. V was clipped by 4 bases and J by 4 bases, with 7 bases between them. The CDR3 contains 12 residues. Germline CDR1 and CDR2: SNHLY and FYNNEI. The complete variable domain, with remaining parts taken from reference TRBV2 and TRBJ2-5, reads EPEVTQTPSHQVTQMGQEVILRCVPISNHLYFYWYRQILGQKVEFLVSFYNNEISEKSEIFDDQFSVERPDGSNFTLKIRSTKLEDSAMYFCASSGEVETQYFGPGTRLLVL.

This clonotype was seen more than once but under ten times. The chain uses TRBV12-3 or TRBV12-4 and TRBJ2-1; TRBD1 agrees at 7 bases. CDR3 size: 15 residues. V lost 5 bases to trimming and J lost 0 bases; unmatched junction nucleotides: 4. The DNA for the CDR3 is TGTGCCAGCAGTCCGGGACAGCTCTCCTACAATGAGCAGTTCTTC. Amino acid sequence: CASSPGQLSYNEQFF.

This chain uses TRBV20-1 with TRBJ2-3; D ambiguous. The V gene's germline CDR1 is DFQATT and CDR2 SNEGSKA (reference sequence). V lost 2 bases and J 5 bases, leaving 8 bases between the germline ends. This CDR3 is 12 amino acids long. CDR3 in DNA: TGCAGTGCTAGAACTTCAGGAGATACGCAGTATTTT. This sequence encodes CSARTSGDTQYF.

On this clonotype: This may arise from a read error, as a much more abundant clone is one base away. This sequence joins TRBV29-1 and TRBJ2-3, with D perhaps assigned TRBD1 or TRBD2 (5 bases each). This CDR3 has 14 residues. Germline CDR1 is SQVTM and CDR2 is ANQGSEA. CDR3 DNA sequence: TGCAGCGTCCCCGCCGGGACCCGCACAGATATGCAGTATTTT. It encodes CSVPAGTRTDMQYF.